This T cell receptor beta chain was observed in a study of human thymus T cells. Study-wide results and limits: Related research found strongly overlapping thymic repertoires in unrelated individuals. Thymic and blood repertoires appeared to carry a bias in their V and J gene usage.

Profiling relied on immunoSEQ multiplex PCR, and the TCRdb table lists in-frame clones only, not all of them. The sample consists of around 70,000 clones, roughly 94% of them appearing once. Germline CDR1 reads MNHNS; CDR2 reads SASEGT. V was shortened by 9 bases and J by 7 bases, with 19 bases between the two germline ends. The CDR3 loop spans 14 amino acids. In the case of this clone: Its antigen remains unknown.

It was from resections taken during corrective heart surgery that the thymus tissue came. Healthy Finnish infants undergoing corrective surgery for congenital heart defects provided the donor material. The clonotype was recovered from a girl in the first two years of life with a congenital heart defect but otherwise immunologically healthy. The sample consisted of thymus tissue. The V call is TRBV6-1, the J call TRBJ1-5; perhaps TRBD1 as D (6 bases). The CDR3 DNA reads TGTGCCAGTACCCGGACAGTTTGGTACCAGCCCCAGCATTTT. Residues: CASTRTVWYQPQHF.